The T cell receptor (beta chain) under discussion was sequenced for a study of OX40 agonist ivuxolimab in advanced cancers. As for the study in general: While on treatment, patients had intravenous ivuxolimab at 0.01 to 10 mg/kg every 2 weeks.

Points from the study as a whole: Some nonresponders also had low normalized T-cell clonal expansion. Clonal expansion by week 6 occurred in CD4+ and CD8+ blood T cells (at 0.1 to 3.0 mg/kg).

This CDR3 is 14 amino acids long. Germline V lookup: CDR1 SGDLS, CDR2 YYNGEE. Trimming shortened V by 5 bases and J by 2 bases, and 13 bases separated the two germline ends. TCRdb keeps only in-frame clones here, not all; method: immunoSEQ multiplex PCR. The sample lists about 90,000 clones, roughly 93% occurring once. To note about this clone: Its antigen is not known.

This chain joins TRBV9 and TRBJ2-5, with D tentatively TRBD1 (5 bases). Sequenced material: CD4+ or CD8+ T cells sorted from blood, taken in a trial of the OX40 agonist ivuxolimab. This receptor was taken from an adult with an advanced solid tumor such as melanoma, head and neck, liver or kidney cancer. The CDR3 here is CASSTLQGQETQYF. CDR3 coding DNA: TGTGCCAGCAGTACCCTGCAGGGTCAAGAGACCCAGTACTTC.